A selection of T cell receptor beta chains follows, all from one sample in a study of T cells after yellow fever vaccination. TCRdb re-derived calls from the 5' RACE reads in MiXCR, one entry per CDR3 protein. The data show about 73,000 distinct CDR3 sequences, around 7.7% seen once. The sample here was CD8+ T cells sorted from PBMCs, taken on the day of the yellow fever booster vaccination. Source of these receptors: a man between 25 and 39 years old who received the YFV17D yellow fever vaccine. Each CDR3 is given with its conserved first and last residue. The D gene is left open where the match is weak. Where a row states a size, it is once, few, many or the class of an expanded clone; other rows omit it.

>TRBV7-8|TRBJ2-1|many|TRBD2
TGTGCCAGCAGCACCCCGGGAGGTGAGCAGTTCTTC
CASSTPGGEQFF
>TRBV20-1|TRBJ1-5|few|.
TGCAGTGCTAAAGGACCGTTCGGGGATCAGCCCCAGCATTTT
CSAKGPFGDQPQHF
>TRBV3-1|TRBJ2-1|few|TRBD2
TGTGCCAGCAGCCAAAAAGCGGGAGGGGCCTACAATGAGCAGTTCTTC
CASSQKAGGAYNEQFF
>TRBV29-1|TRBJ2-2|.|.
TGCAGCGGGGCCAGGAGCTCCGGGGAGCTGTTTTTT
CSGARSSGELFF
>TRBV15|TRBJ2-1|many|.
TGTGCCACCAGCAGAGATCCCGGGAGTGGTGACCGCAATGAGCAGTTCTTC
CATSRDPGSGDRNEQFF
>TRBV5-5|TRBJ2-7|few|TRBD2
TGTGCCAGCAGCTTGGTACTAGCGGAGGGCTACGAGCAGTACTTC
CASSLVLAEGYEQYF
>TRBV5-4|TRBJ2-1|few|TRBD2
TGTGCCAGCAGCTTAAGGGGCGGGAGCGGTGAGCAGTTCTTC
CASSLRGGSGEQFF
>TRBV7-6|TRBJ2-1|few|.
TGTGCCAGCAGCTTCGAGAGGGTGGGATACCAGGACTCCTACAATGAGCAGTTCTTC
CASSFERVGYQDSYNEQFF
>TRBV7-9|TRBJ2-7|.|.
TGTGCCAGCAGCTTTTACGGGTATGGCGAGCAGTACTTC
CASSFYGYGEQYF
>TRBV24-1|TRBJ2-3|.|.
TGTGCCACCAGTGAAGGCAGATTGATCCCAGATACGCAGTATTTT
CATSEGRLIPDTQYF
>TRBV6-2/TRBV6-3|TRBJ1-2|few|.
TGTGCCAGCAGTTACGTAGAGGGCTACACCTTC
CASSYVEGYTF
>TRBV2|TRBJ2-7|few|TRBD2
TGTGCCAGCACCGGGGGGGGAGGCGAGCAGTACTTC
CASTGGGGEQYF
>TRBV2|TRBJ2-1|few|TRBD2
TGTGCCAGCAGTGAAGGGAAGCGGGGATTAAACAATGAGCAGTTCTTC
CASSEGKRGLNNEQFF
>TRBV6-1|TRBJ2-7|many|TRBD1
TGTGCCAGCAGTCCGGGACAGCCCTACGAGCAGTACTTC
CASSPGQPYEQYF
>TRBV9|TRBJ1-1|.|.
TGTGCCAGCAGCGTGGACAGCATTTACACTGAAGCTTTCTTT
CASSVDSIYTEAFF
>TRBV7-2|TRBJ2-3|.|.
TGTGCCAGCAGCTTAGCGGGGGGTGGAGATACGCAGTATTTT
CASSLAGGGDTQYF
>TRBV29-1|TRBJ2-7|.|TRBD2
TGCAGCGTTGAGGGGGGAGGGGACTCCTACGAGCAGTACTTC
CSVEGGGDSYEQYF
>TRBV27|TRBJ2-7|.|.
TGTGCCAGCAGTTTGGGACGGAGCTCCTACGAGCAGTACTTC
CASSLGRSSYEQYF
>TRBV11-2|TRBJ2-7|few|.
TGTGCCAGCAGCCCGCGCGGGGACGAGCAGTACTTC
CASSPRGDEQYF
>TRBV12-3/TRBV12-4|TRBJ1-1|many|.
TGTGCCAGCAGGACCAACACTGAAGCTTTCTTT
CASRTNTEAFF
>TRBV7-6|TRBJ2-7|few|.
TGTGCCAGCAGCTTAGGCAGGACGACCCCCTACGAGCAGTACTTC
CASSLGRTTPYEQYF
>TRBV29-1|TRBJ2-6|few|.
TGCAGCGTGGATTCTGGGGCCAACGTCCTGACTTTC
CSVDSGANVLTF
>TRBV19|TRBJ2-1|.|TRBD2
TGTGCCAGTACAGGGGCTAGCGGGGCCTACAATGAGCAGTTCTTC
CASTGASGAYNEQFF
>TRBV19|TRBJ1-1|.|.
TGTGCCAGTAGTTTCTCGGTGACTGAAGCTTTCTTT
CASSFSVTEAFF
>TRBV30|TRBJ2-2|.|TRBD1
TGTGCCTGGAGCGACGGACAGGGAGAGGCCGGGGAGCTGTTTTTT
CAWSDGQGEAGELFF
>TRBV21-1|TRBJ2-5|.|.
TGTGCCAGCAGCAGAGGGAGTGAGAAGCAAGAGACCCAGTACTTC
CASSRGSEKQETQYF
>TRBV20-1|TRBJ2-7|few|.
TGCAGTGCTAGACAGGGTTCCTACGAGCAGTACTTC
CSARQGSYEQYF
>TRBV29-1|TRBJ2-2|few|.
TGCAGCGTTCGGGAGAACGGGGAGCTGTTTTTT
CSVRENGELFF
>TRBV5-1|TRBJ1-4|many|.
TGCGCCAGCAGCTCCGTCCCAACCGGTGAAAAACTGTTTTTT
CASSSVPTGEKLFF
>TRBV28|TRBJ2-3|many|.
TGTGCCAGCAGTTTAACGGCGTACACAGATACGCAGTATTTT
CASSLTAYTDTQYF
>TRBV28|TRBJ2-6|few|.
TGTGCCAGCAGTCTCAACCGGGACGGAATAAGCTCTGGGGCCAACGTCCTGACTTTC
CASSLNRDGISSGANVLTF
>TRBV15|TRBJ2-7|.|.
TGTGCCACCAACAGAATGGACGAGGGGAGCTACGAGCAGTACTTC
CATNRMDEGSYEQYF
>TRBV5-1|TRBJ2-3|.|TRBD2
TGCGCCAGCAGCCCGGGGACTAGCGGTGCAGATACGCAGTATTTT
CASSPGTSGADTQYF
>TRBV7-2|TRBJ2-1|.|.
TGTGCCAGCAGCTCGGCCGACTCCCCCCTTTCCTACAATGAGCAGTTCTTC
CASSSADSPLSYNEQFF
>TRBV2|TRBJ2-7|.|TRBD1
TGTGCCAGCAGTGAAGGGCACAGGGGAGTGACCTACGAGCAGTACTTC
CASSEGHRGVTYEQYF
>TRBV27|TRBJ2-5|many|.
TGTGCCAGCGCCCCCGGGGGCCGCCAAGAGACCCAGTACTTC
CASAPGGRQETQYF
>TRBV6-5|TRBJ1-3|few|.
TGTGCCAGCAGTTACGGGGACGAGGAAAACACCATATATTTT
CASSYGDEENTIYF
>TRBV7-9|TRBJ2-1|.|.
TGTGCCAGCAGCTTCCAGGAGCGGACGAAGTACAATGAGCAGTTCTTC
CASSFQERTKYNEQFF
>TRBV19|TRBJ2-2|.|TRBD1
TGTGCCAGTAGTATGGGGACAGGAACCGGGGAGCTGTTTTTT
CASSMGTGTGELFF
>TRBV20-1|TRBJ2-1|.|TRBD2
TGCAGTGCTAGTATATGGGAGGGCTCCTACAATGAGCAGTTCTTC
CSASIWEGSYNEQFF
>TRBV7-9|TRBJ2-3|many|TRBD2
TGTGCCAGCAGCTACCTAGCGGGAGAGGGAGATACGCAGTATTTT
CASSYLAGEGDTQYF
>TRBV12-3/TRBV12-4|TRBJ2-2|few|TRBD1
TGTGCCAGCAGTTTACCAGCCCAGGGGGACACCGGGGAGCTGTTTTTT
CASSLPAQGDTGELFF
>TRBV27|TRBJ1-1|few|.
TGTGCCAGCACCCTATCGGGCGGAGAGAACACTGAAGCTTTCTTT
CASTLSGGENTEAFF
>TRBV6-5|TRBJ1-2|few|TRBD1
TGTGCCAGCAGTTACCCCGGGACAGGGGCCATTAACTATGGCTACACCTTC
CASSYPGTGAINYGYTF
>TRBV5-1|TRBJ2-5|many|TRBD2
TGCGCCAGCAGCAGTGGACTAGCGGCGGTGGAGACCCAGTACTTC
CASSSGLAAVETQYF
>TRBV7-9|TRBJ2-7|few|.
TGTGCCAGCGTCAATTTGGACAGTAGCTACGAGCAGTACTTC
CASVNLDSSYEQYF
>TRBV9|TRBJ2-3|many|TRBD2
TGTGCCAGCAGCGTCACTAGCGGGAGGGGCACAGATACGCAGTATTTT
CASSVTSGRGTDTQYF
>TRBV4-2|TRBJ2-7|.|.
TGTGCCAGCAGCCAAGAGGCTGGCCAGGACGAGCAGTACTTC
CASSQEAGQDEQYF
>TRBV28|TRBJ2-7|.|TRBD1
TGTGCCAGCAGTTTGACAGGGGGCGTGAACGAGCAGTACTTC
CASSLTGGVNEQYF
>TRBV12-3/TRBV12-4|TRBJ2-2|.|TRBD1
TGTGCCAGCAGTTCCGGGACAGGGCATTATCCCGGGGAGCTGTTTTTT
CASSSGTGHYPGELFF
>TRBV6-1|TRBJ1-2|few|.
TGTGCCAGCATGCCCGGGTGGGAGAATGGCTACACCTTC
CASMPGWENGYTF
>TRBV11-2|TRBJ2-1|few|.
TGTGCCAGCAGCTTAACGGAGTACAATGAGCAGTTCTTC
CASSLTEYNEQFF
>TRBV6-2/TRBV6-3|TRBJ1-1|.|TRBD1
TGTGCCAGCAGTTACGCGGGACAGGGTGGTACTGAAGCTTTCTTT
CASSYAGQGGTEAFF